A selection of T cell receptor beta chains follows, all from one sample in a study of blood T cell repertoires in COVID-19. Data came from immunoSEQ multiplex PCR; TCRdb stores just in-frame clones and leaves some out. The table lists approximately 500,000 clones, 85% to 90% of them singletons. Sequenced sample: PBMCs or T cells enriched from blood (not recorded which). These receptors all come from a woman aged 35 to 49 who had recovered from COVID-19. The CDR3 runs from the conserved cysteine through the conserved F or W. D genes are given only for firm matches.

v_gene,d_gene,CDR3aa
TRBV4-3,NA,CASSPVPVAGTEAFF
TRBV30,TRBD1,CAWRPTGTSTEAFF
TRBV27,TRBD1,CASSLPSGTGRNEQFF
TRBV3-1/TRBV3-2,NA,CASSQDHCYNEQFF
TRBV2,NA,CASRRLSQPYEQYF
TRBV11-2,TRBD2,CASSLDFGLAGEASYNEQFF
TRBV7-7,NA,CASRSGVVGELFF
TRBV7-9,NA,CASSSLDTNTEAFF
TRBV7-2,TRBD1,CASSPGTGGGVGNTIYF
TRBV28,NA,CASSYIRGGPSLDRIAKNIQYF
TRBV5-1,TRBD1,CASSLEPGTANYGYTF
TRBV7-2,NA,CASSPAATNEKLFF
TRBV27,NA,CASSLVQGSQPQHF
TRBV28,NA,CASSTGSGANVLTF
TRBV9,NA,CASSVSSGYSYEQYF
TRBV5-1,NA,CASSLGSVNTGELFF
TRBV5-1,NA,CASRTGNSYEQYF
TRBV18,NA,CASSPSDSGNTIYF
TRBV5-1,NA,CASSSRAGQETQYF
TRBV18,NA,CASSPAGGNQPQHF
TRBV7-2,TRBD2,CASSLAPGLAGEKFF
TRBV5-4,NA,CASSLMREYSPLHF
TRBV9,TRBD2,CASSHGASGAYEQYF
TRBV14,NA,CASSHSYLSQGGVNYGYTF
TRBV10-3,NA,CAISAGIPSYEQYF
TRBV7-9,NA,CASSYLETQYF
TRBV12-5,NA,CASGSPPRGATQYF
TRBV9,NA,CASSADSDNSPLHF
TRBV12-3/TRBV12-4,NA,CASSSDSSYEQYF
TRBV5-1,TRBD2,CASSLVAGGSYNEQFF
TRBV4-3,NA,CASSHLRDQPQHF
TRBV2,NA,CASSDTYSNQPQHF
TRBV7-2,TRBD1,CASSTTGTGSNTEAFF
TRBV9,TRBD2,CASSVAPSGAYNEQFF
TRBV27,NA,CASKPGTNEKLFF
TRBV5-1,TRBD1,CASSFSGTGGTELFF
TRBV12-3/TRBV12-4,NA,CASTQDTEKTQYF
TRBV18,NA,CASSPATRNTEAFF
TRBV19,TRBD2,CASTKREGHYEQYF
TRBV6-4,TRBD2,CASSDKAGAFNEQFF
TRBV4-2,NA,CASSQADIYYGYTF
TRBV18,NA,CASSPSVSEGRRGYTF
TRBV10-1,NA,CASSDLLTDTQYF
TRBV18,TRBD2,CASSPLTTSAYYYEQYF
TRBV19,NA,CASSMGGSSSGANVLTF
TRBV20-1,TRBD1,CSASRGTGGVSSPLHF
TRBV9,TRBD1,CASSVIQGASGELFF